This TCR beta chain comes out of a study of CD8 T cells in Susac syndrome. CD8+ and CD4+ T cells from blood underwent TCR beta sequencing. TEMRA cells underwent FACS enrichment and CD8+ and CD4+ T cells underwent negative isolation. The CDR3 is 13 residues long. Germline values: CDR1 DFQATT, CDR2 SNEGSKA (reference sequence). V shed 6 bases and J shed 1 base, with 11 bases lying between them. The study, taken as a whole, reports: The study conceded that relatively few individuals underwent its TCR sequencing and HLA analysis.

With random hexamers, 0.5 to 1 ug RNA was reverse transcribed. Across 54 Vbeta and 13 Jbeta, immunoSEQ multiplex PCR amplified TCR beta CDR3. One entry per CDR3 protein, called by TCRdb with MiXCR from the immunoSEQ multiplex PCR reads. This table has some 190,000 distinct CDR3 sequences, approximately 94% appearing once. This clonotype was seen a few times. Its target is unknown. The rearrangement links TRBV20-1 to TRBJ2-3; no clear D gene. The sequence was obtained from a human donor with multiple sclerosis. Sequences were obtained from CD4+ T cells from PBMCs. This CDR3 reads CSAAQSGTDTQYF. DNA of the CDR3: TGCAGTGCCGCCCAAAGTGGCACAGATACGCAGTATTTT.